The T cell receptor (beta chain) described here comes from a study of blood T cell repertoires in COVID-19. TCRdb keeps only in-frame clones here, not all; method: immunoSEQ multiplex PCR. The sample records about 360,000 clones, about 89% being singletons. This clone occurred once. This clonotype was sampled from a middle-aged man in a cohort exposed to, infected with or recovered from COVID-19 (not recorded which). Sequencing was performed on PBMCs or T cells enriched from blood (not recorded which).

CDR3 amino acids: CASSEGTERRGYTF. DNA of the CDR3: TGTGCCAGCAGTGAAGGGACAGAAAGGAGGGGCTACACCTTC. V is TRBV6-1 and J is TRBJ1-2; possible D gene TRBD1, 6 bases. This CDR3 region has 14 residues. With 1 base removed from V and 8 bases from J, the gap between germline ends came to 14 bases. Germline V gene sequence: CDR1 MNHNS, CDR2 SASEGT.